The 24 T cell receptor beta chains reported below all come from one sample, sequenced in a study of OX40 agonist ivuxolimab in advanced cancers. TCRdb's table, derived via immunoSEQ multiplex PCR, lists solely in-frame clones and lacks some. The sample has tens of thousands of clones, 82% seen once. This specimen was CD4+ or CD8+ T cells sorted from blood, taken in a trial of the OX40 agonist ivuxolimab. All receptors come from an adult with an advanced solid tumor such as melanoma, head and neck, liver or kidney cancer.

This rearrangement joins TRBV10-3 to TRBJ2-1; 7 bases are shared with TRBD1. The CDR3 is 14 amino acids. CDR1 and CDR2 from the germline V gene are ENHRY and SYGVKD. V trimming: 10 bases; J trimming: 2 bases; junction bases outside the gene matches: 8. CDR3 in amino acids: CATKRDSAYNEQFF. CDR3 DNA: TGTGCCACTAAAAGGGACAGTGCCTACAATGAGCAGTTCTTC.

In its sample, this clone was seen once. This chain uses TRBV20-1 with TRBJ2-1; unclear D gene. The CDR3 loop spans 11 amino acids. Germline lookup yields CDR1 DFQATT and CDR2 SNEGSKA (reference sequence). Trimming cost V 6 bases and J 11 bases, with 14 bases left between them. The CDR3 nucleotides read TGCAGTGCCGTAACAGCAGTCCAGCAGTTCTTC. Protein: CSAVTAVQQFF.

The J gene is TRBJ2-4, the V gene TRBV7-2; the D is unclear. Germline V gives CDR1 SGHTA, CDR2 FQGNSA. CDR3 length equals 15 residues. Trimming pared 5 bases from V and 0 bases from J, leaving 11 bases between. The CDR3 DNA reads TGTGCCAGCAGCAGGAATCTAATAGCCAAAAACATTCAGTACTTC. It specifies CASSRNLIAKNIQYF. The full variable domain, its missing parts supplied by reference TRBV7-2 and TRBJ2-4, is GAGVSQSPSNKVTEKGKDVELRCDPISGHTALYWYRQSLGQGLEFLIYFQGNSAPDKSGLPSDRFSAERTGGSVSTLTIQRTQQEDSAVYLCASSRNLIAKNIQYFGAGTRLSVL.

This sequence joins TRBV6-4 and TRBJ2-7, with D perhaps TRBD1 or TRBD2 (5 bases each). This CDR3 has 15 amino acids. V was trimmed by 3 bases and J by 2 bases, leaving 14 bases between them. The V gene's germline CDR1 is MRHNA and CDR2 SNTAGT. The CDR3 DNA is TGTGCCAGCAGTGATCAAAGGGGACCCACCTACGAGCAGTACTTC. Protein: CASSDQRGPTYEQYF.

The chain joins TRBV7-2 to TRBJ2-2; 9 bases match TRBD1. The CDR3 is 14 amino acids. V shed 4 bases and J 5 bases; nucleotides not matched to a gene: 2. From germline, CDR1 is SGHTA and CDR2 FQGNSA. CDR3 in amino acids: CASSSQGATGELFF. CDR3 in DNA: TGTGCCAGCAGCTCACAGGGGGCTACCGGGGAGCTGTTTTTT.

The chain has TRBV4-3 and TRBJ1-1, with D perhaps matching TRBD1 (5 bases). CDR1 is LGHNA and CDR2 is YSLEER in the germline V gene. The CDR3 is made up of 15 amino acids. The V end was cut by 1 base, the J end by 7 bases, with 16 bases between. This CDR3 reads CASSQVQGQSGEAFF. The CDR3 DNA sequence: TGCGCCAGCAGCCAAGTTCAGGGCCAGTCGGGTGAAGCTTTCTTT.

The rearrangement joins TRBV6-5 to TRBJ2-2, with D possibly being TRBD1 or TRBD2 (5 bases each). Trimming removed 2 bases from V and 1 base from J, with 11 bases in between. Germline V gene sequence: CDR1 MNHEY, CDR2 SVGAGI. CDR3 length: 16 residues. CDR3 amino acids: CASSYTRGLNTGELFF. The CDR3 DNA reads as TGTGCCAGCAGTTACACCCGGGGCTTGAACACCGGGGAGCTGTTTTTT.

V is TRBV30 and J is TRBJ1-2; D call uncertain. The CDR3 is 13 residues long. Trimming took off 2 bases at V and 2 bases at J, with 9 bases between the two ends. Germline assignment: CDR1 GTSNPN and CDR2 SVGIG (reference sequence). In DNA form, the CDR3 reads TGTGCCTGGAGTTTACGGAGGAACTATGGCTACACCTTC. Protein sequence: CAWSLRRNYGYTF.

The CDR3 here is CASSLSRGTFSTGELFF. In nucleotides, the CDR3 is TGTGCCAGCAGCTTATCCAGGGGGACGTTTAGCACCGGGGAGCTGTTTTTT. The V call is TRBV7-2, the J call TRBJ2-2; TRBD1 aligns across 7 bases. CDR3 size: 17 residues. CDR1 and CDR2 from the germline V gene are SGHTA and FQGNSA. The V and J ends lost 2 bases and 4 bases, in that order; junction bases with no gene match: 10.

The gene calls are TRBV10-2 and TRBJ2-1; 8 bases align to TRBD2. After removal of 4 bases from V and 4 bases from J, the junction contained 18 bases not matched to a gene. The CDR3 covers 19 residues. Germline CDR1 reads WSHSY; CDR2 reads SAAADI. The CDR3 DNA sequence: TGCGCCAGCAGTGCGGCAGCCCGAGCGGGGGCCTTAGATTACAATGAGCAGTTCTTC. It codes for CASSAAARAGALDYNEQFF.

The CDR3 loop is CASSEFTGELFF. The CDR3 DNA sequence: TGTGCCAGCAGTGAATTCACCGGGGAGCTGTTTTTT. The rearrangement links TRBV6-1 to TRBJ2-2; D remains unclear. This CDR3 comprises 12 residues. The V end lost 2 bases, the J end lost 4 bases, and 2 bases lay between the germline ends. In germline, CDR1 is MNHNS, CDR2 SASEGT.

This clone was picked up one time. V usage is TRBV6-1 and J usage is TRBJ2-3, with D unclear. The length of the CDR3 is 14 residues. Trimming took off 1 base at V and 0 bases at J, with 5 bases between the two ends. Germline CDR1 reads MNHNS; CDR2 reads SASEGT. The CDR3 DNA sequence: TGTGCCAGCAGTGAAGGCCCTAGCACAGATACGCAGTATTTT. It is translated as CASSEGPSTDTQYF.

The chain joins TRBV2 to TRBJ1-5, with D perhaps matching TRBD1 (6 bases). This CDR3 contains 14 residues. Trimming shortened V by 5 bases and J by 4 bases, and 12 bases separated the two germline ends. Looked up from germline, CDR1 is SNHLY and CDR2 is FYNNEI. The CDR3 sequence: CASSPRGGNQPQHF. As DNA, the CDR3 is TGTGCCAGCAGTCCAAGGGGGGGAAATCAGCCCCAGCATTTT. Complete variable domain (other parts from reference TRBV2 and TRBJ1-5): EPEVTQTPSHQVTQMGQEVILRCVPISNHLYFYWYRQILGQKVEFLVSFYNNEISEKSEIFDDQFSVERPDGSNFTLKIRSTKLEDSAMYFCASSPRGGNQPQHFGDGTRLSIL.

The chain uses TRBV5-6 and TRBJ1-2; no reliable D call. This CDR3 has 13 amino acids. From germline, CDR1 is SGHDT and CDR2 YYEEEE. V lost 0 bases to trimming and J lost 7 bases, with 10 bases between them. CDR3 DNA: TGTGCCAGCAGCTTGGTGGGAGGGTCTGGCTACACCTTC. Residues: CASSLVGGSGYTF.

The genes are TRBV5-1 and TRBJ1-3; TRBD1 agrees at 10 bases. V lost 4 bases to trimming and J lost 2 bases; unmatched junction nucleotides: 3. This CDR3 contains 15 residues. Germline CDR1 is SGHRS and CDR2 is YFSETQ. The CDR3 here is CASSLGTGAGNTIYF. Here the CDR3 DNA reads TGCGCCAGCAGCCTCGGGACAGGGGCTGGAAACACCATATATTTT.

The chain couples TRBV4-2 to TRBJ2-3, with D perhaps given as TRBD1 or TRBD2 (5 bases each). The germline gives CDR1 LGHNA, CDR2 YNFKEQ. V dropped 4 bases and J dropped 4 bases, with 18 bases sitting between them. This CDR3 has 16 residues. In nucleotides, the CDR3 is TGTGCCAGCAGCCCCACCGGGACGTGGGGCGCAGATACGCAGTATTTT. Its translation: CASSPTGTWGADTQYF.

This clone came up a few times. J is TRBJ1-3 and V is TRBV18; maybe TRBD1 (6 bases). V was clipped by 1 base and J by 4 bases, with 11 bases between them. Germline V lookup: CDR1 KGHSH, CDR2 LQKENI. The CDR3 covers 15 residues. DNA for the CDR3: TGTGCCAGCTCACCACTGGGGGCGGACGGAAACACCATATATTTT. Its protein is CASSPLGADGNTIYF.

The chain links TRBV30 to TRBJ1-4, with TRBD1 matching over 9 bases. This CDR3 has 13 residues. V gave up 4 bases and J gave up 8 bases; unmatched junction bases: 5. CDR1 GTSNPN and CDR2 SVGIG come from the germline V gene (reference sequence). The CDR3 region is CAWKQGAEEKLFF. The CDR3 DNA follows: TGTGCCTGGAAACAGGGGGCGGAAGAAAAACTGTTTTTT.

V and J are TRBV18 and TRBJ2-7, with D possibly TRBD2 on 5 matching bases. The germline V gene has CDR1 KGHSH and CDR2 LQKENI. This CDR3 region has 14 residues. The ends were cut back, 0 bases at V and 5 bases at J, with 11 bases in the middle. CDR3 amino acids: CASSPPPLGDEQYF. The DNA of the CDR3 is TGTGCCAGCTCACCACCCCCCCTCGGGGACGAGCAGTACTTC.

This clone was seen a handful of times. The chain links TRBV12-5 to TRBJ2-7, with D maybe TRBD2 (7 bases). The V and J ends lost 0 bases and 0 bases respectively, with 27 bases between them. The V gene's germline CDR1 is LGHNT and CDR2 FRNRAP. This CDR3 spans 21 amino acids. The CDR3 DNA is TGTGCTAGTGGTTTGGTACCTTCGTTTGGGCAGGGACTACAGGGCTCCTACGAGCAGTACTTC. It translates to CASGLVPSFGQGLQGSYEQYF.

The rearrangement joins TRBV29-1 to TRBJ1-2; 8 bases match TRBD1. This CDR3 contains 12 residues. J gave up 8 bases and V 7 bases, and 9 bases lay outside the gene matches. Germline V CDR1 and CDR2: SQVTM, ANQGSEA. The CDR3 sequence: CSGADRVGGYTF. In nucleotides, the CDR3 is TGCAGCGGCGCGGACAGGGTGGGGGGCTACACCTTC.

The rearrangement links TRBV4-1 to TRBJ2-7; perhaps TRBD2 as D (5 bases). CDR3 length: 15 residues. V lost 4 bases to trimming and J lost 3 bases, with 16 bases between them. Germline CDR1 is MGHRA and CDR2 is YSYEKL. The CDR3, as DNA: TGCGCCAGCAGCCCCCTTGGACTTCCAAACTACGAGCAGTACTTC. Its translation is CASSPLGLPNYEQYF.

The V and J genes are TRBV6-1 and TRBJ1-2, with D tentatively TRBD1 (5 bases). Trimming cost V 10 bases and J 11 bases, with 17 bases left between them. The CDR3 is made up of 11 amino acids. CDR1 is MNHNS and CDR2 is SASEGT in the germline V gene. This CDR3 is CATGPVFGYTF. CDR3 coding DNA: TGTGCCACGGGACCGGTCTTTGGGTACACCTTC.

The genes are TRBV6-6 and TRBJ1-2, with TRBD1 matching over 8 bases. Germline CDR1 is MNHNY and CDR2 is SVGAGI (reference sequence). This CDR3 is 14 amino acids long. The V and J ends lost 3 bases and 8 bases, in that order; junction bases with no gene match: 8. The CDR3 spells CASSYTQGARGYTF. CDR3 DNA sequence: TGTGCCAGCAGTTATACTCAGGGGGCGCGAGGCTACACCTTC.